The following is a TCR beta chain sequence with its context. Antigen unknown. The data are from a study of metastatic and nonmetastatic thyroid tumors. Study context: From malignant and benign thyroid patients, repertoires in blood and in tumor or nodule tissue were compared. General study results and limits: Compared with benign nodules, malignant thyroid tumors were reported to have significantly higher TCR beta diversity in both blood and tumor.

Prior to thyroid surgery, none of the patients had received any treatment. The J segment lost 10 bases and the V segment lost 1 base, leaving 18 bases of the junction unmatched. CDR1 and CDR2 (germline): LNHNV, YYDKDF (reference sequence). The CDR3 extends over 18 amino acids. In the source study's methods: The distant-metastasis classifier for papillary thyroid cancer was built from CDR3 differences across clinicopathological groups. TCRdb re-called clones via MiXCR from the PCR reads. Clone size and V and J calls follow TCRdb, not the original study. Among 20,000 or so clones listed, about 20% were seen once.

The receptor comes from a female donor with papillary thyroid cancer or a benign thyroid nodule (not recorded which). Some clones in this sample may be carry-over from other donors' samples. V and J are TRBV15 and TRBJ2-1; 8 bases agree with TRBD1. Sequencing used adjacent normal tissue. CDR3 residues: CATSRALVTGTGSKEQFF. CDR3 in DNA: TGTGCCACCAGCAGAGCCCTCGTCACCGGGACAGGTAGCAAAGAGCAGTTCTTC.